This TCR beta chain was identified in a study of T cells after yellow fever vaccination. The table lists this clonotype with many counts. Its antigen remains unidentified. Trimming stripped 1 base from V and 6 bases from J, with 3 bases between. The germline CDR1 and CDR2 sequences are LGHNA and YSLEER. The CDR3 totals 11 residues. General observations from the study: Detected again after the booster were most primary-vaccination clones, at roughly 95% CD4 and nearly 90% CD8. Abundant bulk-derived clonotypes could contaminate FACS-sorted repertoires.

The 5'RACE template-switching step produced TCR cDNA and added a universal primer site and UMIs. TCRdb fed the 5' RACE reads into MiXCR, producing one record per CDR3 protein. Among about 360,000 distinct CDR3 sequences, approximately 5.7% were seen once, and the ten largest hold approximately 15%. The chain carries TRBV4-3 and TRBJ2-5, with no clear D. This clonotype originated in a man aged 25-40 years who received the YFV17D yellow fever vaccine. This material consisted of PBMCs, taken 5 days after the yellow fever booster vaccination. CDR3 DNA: TGCGCCAGCAGCCAAGGGCAGACCCAGTACTTC. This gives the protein CASSQGQTQYF.